Each of the 25 T cell receptor beta chains below was sequenced from the same sample in a study of naive and memory T cell subsets. Ligated cDNA underwent four rounds of PCR with nested alpha and beta constant region primers and SP2. One entry per CDR3 protein, called by TCRdb with MiXCR from the 5' RACE reads. The sample holds over 45,000 distinct CDR3 sequences, 6% to 8.5% seen once. An oligonucleotide containing a UMI was ligated to the 3' end of TCR cDNA. The receptor source for this set is a female donor in good health.

There are a few counts of this clonotype. The V gene is TRBV28, the J gene TRBJ2-2; D is perhaps TRBD1 (5 bases). Trimming took off 5 bases at V and 6 bases at J, with 19 bases between the two ends. The CDR3 is 16 amino acids. Germline V gives CDR1 MDHEN, CDR2 SYDVKM. In DNA, the CDR3 is TGTGCCAGCAGTCCCGCGTCCAGGGTATTCGCCGGGGAGCTGTTTTTT. Translated: CASSPASRVFAGELFF.

This chain uses TRBV5-4 with TRBJ1-1; D perhaps matches TRBD1 (5 bases). CDR3 size: 14 residues. Trimming removed 3 bases at V and 5 bases at J, with 14 bases between. Germline V gives CDR1 SGHNT, CDR2 YYREEE (reference sequence). CDR3 nucleotide sequence: TGTGCCAGCAGCTGGGGAGGGGTTGAGACTGAAGCTTTCTTT. It yields the protein CASSWGGVETEAFF.

In its sample, this clonotype was seen many times. The V gene is TRBV20-1, the J gene TRBJ1-4; TRBD1 agrees at 8 bases. The J segment lost 0 bases and the V segment lost 3 bases, leaving 15 bases of the junction unmatched. The length of the CDR3 is 19 residues. Germline-derived CDR1 and CDR2 are DFQATT and SNEGSKA (reference sequence). The DNA for the CDR3 is TGCAGTGCTAGTGGTCGGACAGGGACGATAGTTGCAACTAATGAAAAACTGTTTTTT. Amino acid sequence: CSASGRTGTIVATNEKLFF.

The sample holds many counts of this clonotype. The genes are TRBV5-1 and TRBJ2-3; D is possibly TRBD2 (5 bases). This CDR3 region has 15 residues. Germline V gene sequence: CDR1 SGHRS, CDR2 YFSETQ. V was shortened by 4 bases and J by 1 base, with 13 bases between the two germline ends. For the CDR3, the DNA is TGCGCCAGCAGCCTCCTCTATAGCGGCACAGATACGCAGTATTTT. This sequence encodes CASSLLYSGTDTQYF.

This clonotype showed up many times. The chain carries TRBV6-5 and TRBJ2-7; perhaps TRBD1 as D (5 bases). The CDR3 sequence is 14 residues long. The V end lost 5 bases, the J end lost 0 bases, and 11 bases lay between the germline ends. Germline CDR1 MNHEY, CDR2 SVGAGI. DNA for the CDR3: TGTGCCAGCAGTCCAGGGCCGCCCTCCTACGAGCAGTACTTC. This gives the protein CASSPGPPSYEQYF.

The V gene is TRBV5-4, the J gene TRBJ2-3, with 13 positions matching TRBD2. The CDR3 runs 18 residues. The junction had 13 bases not matched to a gene; V was cut back by 3 bases and J by 6 bases. The germline V gene has CDR1 SGHNT and CDR2 YYREEE (reference sequence). The chain's CDR3 is CASSSSQGLAGFMDTQYF. The CDR3 DNA reads as TGTGCCAGCAGCTCGTCCCAGGGACTAGCGGGATTCATGGATACGCAGTATTTT.

The chain combines TRBV19 with TRBJ1-5; 8 bases match TRBD1. V was clipped by 6 bases and J by 5 bases; unmatched bases: 24. The CDR3 extends over 20 amino acids. Germline V lookup: CDR1 LNHDA, CDR2 SQIVND (reference sequence). The CDR3, as DNA: TGTGCCAGTAGCCAACGGACAGGGTGGGCGGCCGAGGACTTAGATCAGCCCCAGCATTTT. Translation gives CASSQRTGWAAEDLDQPQHF.

This clonotype was seen a few times. The chain carries TRBV27 and TRBJ1-1, with D unresolved. The CDR3 covers 12 residues. The V and J ends lost 8 bases and 6 bases respectively, with 13 bases between them. Germline CDR1 reads MNHEY; CDR2 reads SMNVEV (reference sequence). CDR3 sequence reads: CASGRLGAEAFF. CDR3 DNA: TGTGCCAGCGGTCGTCTAGGTGCTGAAGCTTTCTTT.

The V and J genes are TRBV20-1 and TRBJ1-3, with unresolved D. CDR3 size: 13 residues. Trimming left V 1 base short and J 0 bases short, with 4 bases between. In germline, CDR1 is DFQATT, CDR2 SNEGSKA (reference sequence). The CDR3 loop is CSARVNSGNTIYF. DNA of the CDR3: TGCAGTGCTAGAGTTAACTCTGGAAACACCATATATTTT.

The J gene is TRBJ1-4, the V gene TRBV4-3; 9 positions agree with TRBD1. CDR3 length: 17 residues. The germline V gene has CDR1 LGHNA and CDR2 YSLEER. V dropped 1 base and J dropped 4; count of bases not matched to a gene: 7. CDR3 in DNA: TGCGCCAGCAGCCAAGGCGTATTGGGACAGGGTAATGAAAAACTGTTTTTT. This sequence encodes CASSQGVLGQGNEKLFF.

This clonotype was observed a few times. This chain uses TRBV9 with TRBJ2-3, with 7 positions matching TRBD2. V lost 0 bases and J lost 4; bases outside the gene matches: 2. This CDR3 is built from 14 residues. Germline assignment: CDR1 SGDLS and CDR2 YYNGEE. The CDR3 loop is CASSVGRGADTQYF. For the CDR3, the DNA is TGTGCCAGCAGCGTAGGACGGGGGGCAGATACGCAGTATTTT.

This clonotype was recorded at least ten times. The chain combines TRBV4-1 with TRBJ1-2; D unclear. The germline CDR1 and CDR2 sequences are MGHRA and YSYEKL. This CDR3 comprises 15 residues. Deletions cut 4 bases from V and 3 bases from J, with 15 bases between. The CDR3, as DNA: TGCGCCAGCAGCCCCGTGGGTCGCGCGGACTATGGCTACACCTTC. Translation gives CASSPVGRADYGYTF.

This clonotype was detected ten times or more. V and J are TRBV11-2 and TRBJ2-7; 9 positions agree with TRBD2. Per the germline V gene, CDR1 is SGHAT and CDR2 is FQNNGV. The CDR3 is made up of 16 amino acids. J gave up 2 bases and V 2 bases, and 7 bases lay outside the gene matches. In DNA, the CDR3 is TGTGCCAGCAGCTTACTACTTAGCGGGGGCACCTACGAGCAGTACTTC. This encodes CASSLLLSGGTYEQYF.

There are many counts of this clonotype. V usage is TRBV20-1 and J usage is TRBJ1-4; no clear D gene. V lost 1 base and J 4 bases, leaving 13 bases between the germline ends. CDR3 length: 15 amino acids. CDR1 DFQATT and CDR2 SNEGSKA come from the germline V gene (reference sequence). The CDR3 bases are TGCAGTGCTAGAGTAGGGTCCAGGAGTAATGAAAAACTGTTTTTT. This encodes CSARVGSRSNEKLFF.

This clonotype was observed at least ten times. The chain is built from TRBV10-3 and TRBJ1-1, with 8 bases lining up with TRBD1. Germline trimming cut 2 bases from V and 4 bases from J; bases unmatched to any gene: 3. This CDR3 is built from 14 residues. Per the germline V gene, CDR1 is ENHRY and CDR2 is SYGVKD. The CDR3 DNA reads TGTGCCATCAGTGAGACCGGACAGGGCACTGAAGCTTTCTTT. Encoded protein: CAISETGQGTEAFF.

This clonotype was seen repeatedly, ten times or more. The chain joins TRBV12-3 or TRBV12-4 to TRBJ1-1; perhaps TRBD1 as D (6 bases). The CDR3 has 12 amino acids. Trimming removed 3 bases at V and 10 bases at J, with 12 bases between. CDR3 sequence (DNA): TGTGCCAGCAGTTTTTACCTACAGGGAGCTTTCTTT. This translates into CASSFYLQGAFF.

The V and J genes are TRBV6-5 and TRBJ2-5, with 8 bases identical to TRBD1. The V gene's germline CDR1 is MNHEY and CDR2 SVGAGI. After removal of 2 bases from V and 7 bases from J, the junction contained 6 bases not matched to a gene. The CDR3 runs 14 residues. CDR3 residues: CASSYSRTGRTQYF. The CDR3 DNA reads as TGTGCCAGCAGTTACAGCAGGACAGGGAGGACCCAGTACTTC.

This clonotype was observed many times. The chain combines TRBV12-3 or TRBV12-4 with TRBJ1-2; 8 bases fit TRBD1. The CDR3 covers 15 residues. V trimming: 0 bases; J trimming: 4 bases; junction bases outside the gene matches: 4. The CDR3 DNA sequence: TGTGCCAGCAGTTTAGCCGGGACAGGAAGCTATGGCTACACCTTC. Translation gives CASSLAGTGSYGYTF.

There are many counts of this clonotype. The CDR3 loop is CASSFGAYEQYF. The CDR3 DNA reads TGTGCCAGCAGTTTTGGAGCCTACGAGCAGTACTTC. The V call is TRBV12-3 or TRBV12-4, the J call TRBJ2-7, with D unresolved. The CDR3 contains 12 residues. V lost 3 bases and J lost 2, with 5 bases in between.

This clonotype has more than one count but fewer than ten. The chain combines TRBV2 with TRBJ1-2; D is possibly TRBD1 (6 bases). The CDR3 runs to 13 residues. V was trimmed by 10 bases and J by 7 bases, leaving 19 bases between them. Germline values: CDR1 SNHLY, CDR2 FYNNEI. The CDR3 protein is CAKLHREIAGYTF. The CDR3 DNA sequence: TGTGCCAAGCTACACAGGGAAATCGCTGGCTACACCTTC.

This clonotype appeared a few times. The chain carries TRBV7-2 and TRBJ2-1; D possibly matches TRBD1 or TRBD2 (7 bases each). V was clipped by 10 bases and J by 4 bases, with 14 bases between them. The V gene's germline CDR1 is SGHTA and CDR2 FQGNSA. The CDR3 contains 13 residues. The CDR3 DNA reads as TGTGCCACAGGGGGGGGCGGATACAATGAGCAGTTCTTC. It translates to CATGGGGYNEQFF.

In this sample, this clonotype turned up many times. V is TRBV6-2 or TRBV6-3 and J is TRBJ1-1; the D is unclear. The CDR3 covers 15 residues. Germline V gene lookup returns CDR1 MNHEY and CDR2 SVGEGT. Trimming pared 2 bases from V and 1 base from J, leaving 11 bases between. The CDR3 DNA is TGTGCCAGCAGTTACGAAAAAGGAGAGAACACTGAAGCTTTCTTT. It codes for CASSYEKGENTEAFF.

This clonotype was seen at least ten times. The junction departs from the called germline gene at one end, perhaps through a read error. The CDR3 reads CSAFFVGGSHNEQFF. DNA of the CDR3: TGCAGTGCTTTTTTTGTAGGGGGCTCCCACAATGAGCAGTTCTTC. The genes are TRBV20-1 and TRBJ2-1; TRBD1 agrees at 7 bases. Germline lookup yields CDR1 DFQATT and CDR2 SNEGSKA (reference sequence). This CDR3 has 15 residues.

Ten or more counts support this clonotype. V and J are TRBV7-9 and TRBJ1-3; 8 positions match TRBD1. This CDR3 region has 17 residues. Unmatched junction bases numbered 9, after V lost 5 bases and J lost 0 bases. The germline CDR1 and CDR2 sequences are SEHNR and FQNEAQ (reference sequence). CDR3 sequence (DNA): TGTGCCAGCAGCACACCCTGGACAGGGATCTCTGGAAACACCATATATTTT. Protein product: CASSTPWTGISGNTIYF. The full variable domain, rest sourced from reference TRBV7-9 and TRBJ1-3, is DTGVSQNPRHKITKRGQNVTFRCDPISEHNRLYWYRQTLGQGPEFLTYFQNEAQLEKSRLLSDRFSAERPKGSFSTLEIQRTEQGDSAMYLCASSTPWTGISGNTIYFGEGSWLTVV.

There are a few counts of this clonotype. The V and J genes are TRBV14 and TRBJ2-5; tentative D call: TRBD2 (5 bases). Germline V gene data show CDR1 as SGHDN and CDR2 as FVKESK. The CDR3 spans 15 residues. V was pared by 4 bases and J by 2 bases, with 14 bases between. CDR3 sequence (DNA): TGTGCCAGCAGCCGGTACGGGATACCGCAAGAGACCCAGTACTTC. Protein sequence: CASSRYGIPQETQYF. Combining the CDR3 with reference TRBV14 and TRBJ2-5 gives the whole variable domain EAGVTQFPSHSVIEKGQTVTLRCDPISGHDNLYWYRRVMGKEIKFLLHFVKESKQDESGMPNNRFLAERTGGTYSTLKVQPAELEDSGVYFCASSRYGIPQETQYFGPGTRLLVL.